This TCR beta chain is from a study of blood T cell repertoires in COVID-19. For the study at large: Samples came from the United States, Italy and Spain, spanning acute and convalescent COVID-19. The cDNA or gDNA used as material had been derived from T cells, B-cell-depleted T cells, or PBMCs.

Original data processing: Using reference gene primer amplification, nucleated cell counts were estimated. TCRdb's copy holds only in-frame clones and misses some; the assay was immunoSEQ multiplex PCR. The V and J calls and clone size come from that table; D and trimming were worked out from the DNA. This table holds 100,000 to 150,000 clones, about 94% found once. Germline CDR1 is SGHAT and CDR2 is FQNNGV. V gave up 5 bases and J gave up 4 bases; unmatched junction bases: 5. The CDR3 is 14 amino acids. Sequencing input: peripheral blood. This clonotype was obtained from a man in his fifties with COVID-19, enrolled during active disease. The J gene is TRBJ1-3, the V gene TRBV11-2; 7 nucleotides align to TRBD1. CDR3 amino acids: CASSTDRSGNTIYF. CDR3 in DNA: TGTGCCAGCAGCACGGACAGGTCCGGAAACACCATATATTTT.